The source of this TCR beta chain is a study of shared clonotypes between healthy human individuals. Turning to the study itself: In total, the donors were two women and a few men aged 18 to 49.

With regard to this clone: Its antigen is still unknown.

Trimming took 0 bases from V and 9 from J, leaving 12 bases between them. Germline assignment: CDR1 SEHNR and CDR2 FQNEAQ (reference sequence). The CDR3 loop spans 13 amino acids. Overall study findings and caveats: Generally, naive subsets came out with larger estimated richness than memory subsets. The study's rarefaction showed incomplete sorted-subset sequencing despite large depth.

Cells designated naive CD8 were CD45RO-negative and were positively selected for CCR7, with terminally differentiated effector memory CD45RA+ cells excluded. The sorted-subset replicate PCRs were given about 200 ng DNA, which is tens of thousands of T cell genomes. TCRdb's table, derived via immunoSEQ multiplex PCR, lists solely in-frame clones and lacks some. The table records about 590,000 clones, roughly 95% of them present only once. The sequenced material came from naive CD8+ T cells sorted from blood. V and J are TRBV7-9 and TRBJ2-7; no firm D call. This clonotype was sampled from a woman in her twenties or thirties in good health. The CDR3 nucleotides read TGTGCCAGCAGCTTAGCCCTTCGCCCCGGGCAGTACTTC. This translates into CASSLALRPGQYF.